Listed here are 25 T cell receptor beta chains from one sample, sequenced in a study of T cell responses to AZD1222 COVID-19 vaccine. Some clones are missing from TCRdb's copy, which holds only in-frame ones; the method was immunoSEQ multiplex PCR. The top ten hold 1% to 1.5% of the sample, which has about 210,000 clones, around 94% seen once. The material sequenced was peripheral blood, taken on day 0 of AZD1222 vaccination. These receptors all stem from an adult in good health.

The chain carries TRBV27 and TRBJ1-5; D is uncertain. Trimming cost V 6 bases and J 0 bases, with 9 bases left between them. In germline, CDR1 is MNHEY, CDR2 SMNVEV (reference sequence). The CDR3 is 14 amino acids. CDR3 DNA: TGTGCCAGCAGACTAGGAAATAGCAATCAGCCCCAGCATTTT. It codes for CASRLGNSNQPQHF.

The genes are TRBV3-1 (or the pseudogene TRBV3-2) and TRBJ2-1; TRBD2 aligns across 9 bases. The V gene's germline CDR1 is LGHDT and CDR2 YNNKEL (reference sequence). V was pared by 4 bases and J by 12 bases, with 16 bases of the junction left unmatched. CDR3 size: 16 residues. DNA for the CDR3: TGTGCCAGCAGCCCAGATCGACTAGCGGTCAAATCTGGGCAGTTCTTC. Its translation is CASSPDRLAVKSGQFF.

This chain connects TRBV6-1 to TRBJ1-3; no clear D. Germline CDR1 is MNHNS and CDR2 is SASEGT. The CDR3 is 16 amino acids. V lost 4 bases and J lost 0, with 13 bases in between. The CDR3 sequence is CASSVIGGSSGNTIYF. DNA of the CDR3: TGTGCCAGCAGTGTTATAGGCGGGAGCTCTGGAAACACCATATATTTT.

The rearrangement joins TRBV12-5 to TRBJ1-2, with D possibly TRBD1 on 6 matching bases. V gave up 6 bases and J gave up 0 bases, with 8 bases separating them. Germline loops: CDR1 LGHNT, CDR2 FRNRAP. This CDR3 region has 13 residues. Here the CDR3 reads CASGRTANYGYTF. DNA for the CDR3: TGTGCTAGTGGACGGACAGCTAACTATGGCTACACCTTC.

The CDR3 loop reads CASSQPQGDGAFF. CDR3 sequence (DNA): TGTGCCAGCAGCCAACCCCAGGGAGACGGAGCTTTCTTT. The rearrangement uses TRBV3-1 (or the pseudogene TRBV3-2) and TRBJ1-1; perhaps TRBD1 as D (5 bases). V was pared by 2 bases and J by 10 bases, with 14 bases between. CDR3 length: 13 residues. The V gene's germline CDR1 is LGHDT and CDR2 YNNKEL (reference sequence).

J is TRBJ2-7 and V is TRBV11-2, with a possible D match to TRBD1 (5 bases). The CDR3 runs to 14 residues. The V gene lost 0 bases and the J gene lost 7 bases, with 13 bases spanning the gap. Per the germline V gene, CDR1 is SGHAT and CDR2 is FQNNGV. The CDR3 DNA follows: TGTGCCAGCAGCTTAGATGGCGGCGCAGGGGAGCAGTACTTC. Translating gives CASSLDGGAGEQYF.

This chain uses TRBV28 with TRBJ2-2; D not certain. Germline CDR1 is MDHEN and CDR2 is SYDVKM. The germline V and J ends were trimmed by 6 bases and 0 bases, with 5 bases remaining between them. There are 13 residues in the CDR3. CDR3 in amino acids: CASRTTNTGELFF. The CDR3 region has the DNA TGTGCCAGCAGAACCACGAACACCGGGGAGCTGTTTTTT.

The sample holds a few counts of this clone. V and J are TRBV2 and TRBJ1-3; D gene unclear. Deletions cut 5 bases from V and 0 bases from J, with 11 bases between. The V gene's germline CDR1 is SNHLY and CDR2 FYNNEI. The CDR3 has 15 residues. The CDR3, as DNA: TGTGCCAGCAGTCAGGACTTCCTCTCTGGAAACACCATATATTTT. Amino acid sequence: CASSQDFLSGNTIYF.

Here the CDR3 reads CAISEGGLRGDTQYF. The CDR3 DNA sequence: TGTGCCATCAGTGAAGGGGGCCTTCGGGGAGATACGCAGTATTTT. The genes are TRBV10-3 and TRBJ2-3, with 7 bases aligning to TRBD1. Germline-derived CDR1 and CDR2 are ENHRY and SYGVKD. V gave up 3 bases and J gave up 5 bases; unmatched junction bases: 8. The CDR3 length is 15 residues.

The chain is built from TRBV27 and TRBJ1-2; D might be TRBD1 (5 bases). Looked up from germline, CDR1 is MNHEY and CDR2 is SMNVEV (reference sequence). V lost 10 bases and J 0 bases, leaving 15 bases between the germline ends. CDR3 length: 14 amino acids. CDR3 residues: CATSRDITNYGYTF. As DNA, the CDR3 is TGTGCCACCAGCAGGGATATCACTAACTATGGCTACACCTTC.

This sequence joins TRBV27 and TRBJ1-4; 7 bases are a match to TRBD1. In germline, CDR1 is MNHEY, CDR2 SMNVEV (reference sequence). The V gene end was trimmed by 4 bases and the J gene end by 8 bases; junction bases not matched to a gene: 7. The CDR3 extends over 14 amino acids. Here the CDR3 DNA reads TGTGCCAGCAGTTACCTGGGACAGCTAGAAAAACTGTTTTTT. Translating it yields CASSYLGQLEKLFF.

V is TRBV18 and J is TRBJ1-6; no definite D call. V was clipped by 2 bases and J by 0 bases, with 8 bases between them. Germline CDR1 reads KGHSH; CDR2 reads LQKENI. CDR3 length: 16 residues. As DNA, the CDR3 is TGTGCCAGCTCACCAATGGATAACTCCTATAATTCACCCCTCCACTTT. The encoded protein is CASSPMDNSYNSPLHF.

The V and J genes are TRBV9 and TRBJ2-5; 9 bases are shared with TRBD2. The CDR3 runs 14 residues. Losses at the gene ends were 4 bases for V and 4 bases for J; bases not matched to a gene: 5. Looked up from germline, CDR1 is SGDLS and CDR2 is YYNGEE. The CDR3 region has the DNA TGTGCCAGCAGCCCCAGCGGGGGGCTAGAGACCCAGTACTTC. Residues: CASSPSGGLETQYF.

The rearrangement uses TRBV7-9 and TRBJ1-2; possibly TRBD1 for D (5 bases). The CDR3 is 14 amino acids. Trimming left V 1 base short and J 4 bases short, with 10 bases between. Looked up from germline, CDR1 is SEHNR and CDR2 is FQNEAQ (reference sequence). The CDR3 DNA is TGTGCCAGCAGCTTAGAAGGGGCCCTCTATGGCTACACCTTC. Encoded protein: CASSLEGALYGYTF. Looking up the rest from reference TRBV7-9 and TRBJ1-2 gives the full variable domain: DTGVSQNPRHKITKRGQNVTFRCDPISEHNRLYWYRQTLGQGPEFLTYFQNEAQLEKSRLLSDRFSAERPKGSFSTLEIQRTEQGDSAMYLCASSLEGALYGYTFGSGTRLTVV.

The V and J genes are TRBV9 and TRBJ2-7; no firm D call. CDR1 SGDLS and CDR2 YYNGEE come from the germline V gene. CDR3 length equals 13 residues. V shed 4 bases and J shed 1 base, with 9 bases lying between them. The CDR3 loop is CASSPARSYEQYF. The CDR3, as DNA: TGTGCCAGCAGCCCAGCACGATCCTACGAGCAGTACTTC.

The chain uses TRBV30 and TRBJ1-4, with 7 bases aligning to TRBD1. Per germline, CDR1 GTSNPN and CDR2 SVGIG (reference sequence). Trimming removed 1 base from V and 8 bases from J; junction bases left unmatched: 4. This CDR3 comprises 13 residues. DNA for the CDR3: TGTGCCTGGAGTGGAGGGGGCGGCGAAAAACTGTTTTTT. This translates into CAWSGGGGEKLFF.

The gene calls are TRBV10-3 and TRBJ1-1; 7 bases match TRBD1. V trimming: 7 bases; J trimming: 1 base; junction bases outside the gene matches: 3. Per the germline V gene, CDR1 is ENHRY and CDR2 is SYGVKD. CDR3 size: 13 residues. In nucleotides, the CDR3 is TGTGCCATCAAGGGACAGAGGAACACTGAAGCTTTCTTT. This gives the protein CAIKGQRNTEAFF.

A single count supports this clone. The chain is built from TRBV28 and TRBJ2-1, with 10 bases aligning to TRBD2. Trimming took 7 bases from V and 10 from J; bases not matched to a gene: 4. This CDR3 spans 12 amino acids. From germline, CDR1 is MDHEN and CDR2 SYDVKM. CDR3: CASITSGTEQFF. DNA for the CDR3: TGTGCCAGCATAACTAGCGGGACGGAGCAGTTCTTC.

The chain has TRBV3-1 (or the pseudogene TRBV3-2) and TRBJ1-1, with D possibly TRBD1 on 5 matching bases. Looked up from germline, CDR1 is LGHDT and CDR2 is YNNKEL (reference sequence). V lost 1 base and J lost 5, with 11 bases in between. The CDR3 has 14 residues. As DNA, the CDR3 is TGTGCCAGCAGCCAAGGGGGACGAGTTACTGAAGCTTTCTTT. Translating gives CASSQGGRVTEAFF.

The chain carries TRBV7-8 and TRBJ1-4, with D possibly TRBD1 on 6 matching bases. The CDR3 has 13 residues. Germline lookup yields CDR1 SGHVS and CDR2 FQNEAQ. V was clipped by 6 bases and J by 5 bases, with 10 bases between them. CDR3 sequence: CASRGALNEKLFF. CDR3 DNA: TGTGCCAGCAGGGGGGCCCTAAATGAAAAACTGTTTTTT.

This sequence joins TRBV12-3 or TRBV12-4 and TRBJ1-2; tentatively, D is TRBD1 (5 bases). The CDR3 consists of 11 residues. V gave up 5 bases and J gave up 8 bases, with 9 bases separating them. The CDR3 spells CASSAQGGYTF. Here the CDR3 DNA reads TGTGCCAGCAGTGCCCAGGGAGGCTACACCTTC.

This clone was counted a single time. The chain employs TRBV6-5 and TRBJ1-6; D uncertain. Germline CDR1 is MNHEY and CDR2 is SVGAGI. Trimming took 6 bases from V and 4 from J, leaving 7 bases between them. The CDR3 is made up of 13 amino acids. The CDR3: CASRPEYNSPLHF. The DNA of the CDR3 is TGTGCCAGCAGACCAGAATATAATTCACCCCTCCACTTT.

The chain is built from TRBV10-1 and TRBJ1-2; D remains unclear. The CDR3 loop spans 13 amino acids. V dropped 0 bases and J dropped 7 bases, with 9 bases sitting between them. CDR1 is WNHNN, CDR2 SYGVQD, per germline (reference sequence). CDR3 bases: TGCGCCAGCAGTGAGTCTGGGTCGAGTGGCTACACCTTC. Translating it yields CASSESGSSGYTF.

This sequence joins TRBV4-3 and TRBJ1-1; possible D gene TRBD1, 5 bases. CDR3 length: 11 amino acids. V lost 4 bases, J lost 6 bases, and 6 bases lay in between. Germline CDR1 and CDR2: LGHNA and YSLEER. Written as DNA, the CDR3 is TGCGCCAGCAGCCGGGGGGCTGAAGCTTTCTTT. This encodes CASSRGAEAFF.

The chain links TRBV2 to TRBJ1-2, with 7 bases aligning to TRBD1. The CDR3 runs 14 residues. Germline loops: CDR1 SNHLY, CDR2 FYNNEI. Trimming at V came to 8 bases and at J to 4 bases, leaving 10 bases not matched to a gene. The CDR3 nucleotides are TGTGCCAGCCCGGAGGGGACAGAATTCTATGGCTACACCTTC. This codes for CASPEGTEFYGYTF.